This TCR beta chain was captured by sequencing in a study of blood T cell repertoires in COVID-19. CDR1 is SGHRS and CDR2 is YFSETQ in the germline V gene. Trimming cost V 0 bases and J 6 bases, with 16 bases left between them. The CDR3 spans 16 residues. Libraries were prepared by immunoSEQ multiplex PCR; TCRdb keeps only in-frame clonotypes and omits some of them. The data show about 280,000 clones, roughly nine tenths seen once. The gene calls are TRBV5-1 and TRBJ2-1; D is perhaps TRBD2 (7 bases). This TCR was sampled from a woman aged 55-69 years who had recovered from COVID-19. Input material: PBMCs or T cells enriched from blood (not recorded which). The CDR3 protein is CASSLETSRGLNEQFF. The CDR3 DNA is TGCGCCAGCAGCTTGGAGACTAGCAGGGGCCTCAATGAGCAGTTCTTC.